The clone carrying this T cell receptor (beta chain) was seen only once. This entry is derived from a study of blood T cell repertoires in COVID-19. The data were produced by immunoSEQ multiplex PCR, yet TCRdb's version contains in-frame clones alone and is incomplete. The sample yields around 350,000 clones, around 90% seen once. Deletions cut 1 base from V and 5 bases from J, with 15 bases between. Germline V gene sequence: CDR1 SGHVS, CDR2 FNYEAQ. There are 16 residues in the CDR3. Sequenced: peripheral blood. The clonotype comes from a human donor in a cohort sampled during active COVID-19. This chain uses TRBV7-6 with TRBJ2-1, with a tentative D call TRBD1 (7 bases). The CDR3 reads CASSLVLVRGDNEQFF. The CDR3 DNA reads as TGTGCCAGCAGCTTAGTATTGGTCAGGGGGGACAATGAGCAGTTCTTC.